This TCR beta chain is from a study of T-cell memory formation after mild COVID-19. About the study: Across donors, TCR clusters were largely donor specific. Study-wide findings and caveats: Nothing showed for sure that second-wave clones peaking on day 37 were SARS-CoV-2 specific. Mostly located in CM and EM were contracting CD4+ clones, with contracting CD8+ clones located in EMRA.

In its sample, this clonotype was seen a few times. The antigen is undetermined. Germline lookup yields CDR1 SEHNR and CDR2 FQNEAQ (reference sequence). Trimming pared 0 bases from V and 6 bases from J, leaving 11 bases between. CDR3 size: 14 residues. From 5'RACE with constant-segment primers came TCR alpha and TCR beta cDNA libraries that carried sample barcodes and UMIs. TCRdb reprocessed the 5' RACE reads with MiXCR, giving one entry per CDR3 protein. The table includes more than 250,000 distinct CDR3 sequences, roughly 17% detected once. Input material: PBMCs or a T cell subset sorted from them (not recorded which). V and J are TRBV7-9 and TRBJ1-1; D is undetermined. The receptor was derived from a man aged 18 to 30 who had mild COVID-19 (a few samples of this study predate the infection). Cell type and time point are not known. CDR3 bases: TGTGCCAGCAGCTTAGCGGGCCTCGCGGCTGAAGCTTTCTTT. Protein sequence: CASSLAGLAAEAFF.